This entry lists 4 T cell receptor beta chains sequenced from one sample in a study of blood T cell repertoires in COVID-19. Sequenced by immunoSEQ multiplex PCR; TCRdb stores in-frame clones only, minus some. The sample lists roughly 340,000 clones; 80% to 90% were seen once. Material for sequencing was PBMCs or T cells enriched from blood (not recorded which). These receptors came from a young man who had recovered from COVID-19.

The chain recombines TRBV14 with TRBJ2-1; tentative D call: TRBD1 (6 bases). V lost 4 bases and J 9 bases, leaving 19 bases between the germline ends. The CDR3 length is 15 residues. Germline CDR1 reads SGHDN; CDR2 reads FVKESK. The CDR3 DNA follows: TGTGCCAGCAGCCCCGGACAGTTCGAATTTCCTGAGCAGTTCTTC. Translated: CASSPGQFEFPEQFF.

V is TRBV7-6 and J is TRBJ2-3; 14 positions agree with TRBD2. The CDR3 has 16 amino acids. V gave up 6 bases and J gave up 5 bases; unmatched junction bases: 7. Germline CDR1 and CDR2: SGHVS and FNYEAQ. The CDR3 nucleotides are TGTGCCAGCAGTTCGGGACTAGCGGGAGATAGAGATACGCAGTATTTT. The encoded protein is CASSSGLAGDRDTQYF.

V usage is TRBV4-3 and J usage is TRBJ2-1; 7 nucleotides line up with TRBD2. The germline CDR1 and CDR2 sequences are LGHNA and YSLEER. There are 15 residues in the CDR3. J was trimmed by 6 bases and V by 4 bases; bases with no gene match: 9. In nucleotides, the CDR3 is TGCGCCAGCAGCCCAACTAGCGCCGTTTCCAATGAGCAGTTCTTC. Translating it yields CASSPTSAVSNEQFF.

CDR3 region: CATSDRAIYEQYF. The CDR3 region has the DNA TGTGCCACCTCGGACAGGGCAATTTACGAGCAGTACTTC. J is TRBJ2-7 and V is TRBV2; 8 positions match TRBD1. CDR1 and CDR2 (germline): SNHLY, FYNNEI. The V and J ends lost 10 bases and 4 bases, in that order; junction bases with no gene match: 9. The CDR3 is made up of 13 amino acids.